The entry below gives a single T cell receptor (beta chain) sequence along with its context. Its antigen is unknown. The entry originates in a study of identical twins. TCRdb fed the 5' RACE reads into MiXCR, producing one record per CDR3 protein. Among around 490,000 distinct CDR3 sequences listed, 13% to 15% were seen once. Findings of the study overall: Conclusions leaned on cross-sectional statistical analysis and did not track the same donors over time. Fewer insertions marked abundant cord blood beta clonotypes; young adult naive trended weakly, memory not at all. Alpha sequences out of frame and shared by twins had excess low generation probability. Researchers caution that invariant MAIT and iNKT cells could partly confound zero-insertion analyses.

The same sample was also used in a study of yellow fever vaccine responses in identical twins.

Sequenced material: CD4+ T cells sorted from blood. The TCR comes from a woman between 18 and 29 years old in good health.

The CDR3 DNA is TGTGCCAGCGCCAGGACACAAAACACTGAAGCTTTCTTT. Translation gives CASARTQNTEAFF. The chain has TRBV3-1 and TRBJ1-1, with D perhaps TRBD1 (5 bases). There are 13 residues in the CDR3. V was cut by 8 bases and J by 2 bases, with 12 bases left in between. Germline values: CDR1 LGHDT, CDR2 YNNKEL (reference sequence).